The clone carrying this T cell receptor (beta chain) was seen a handful of times. This sample is drawn from a study of T-cell reconstitution after alpha-beta-depleted transplantation in children. The junction had 14 bases not matched to a gene; V was cut back by 5 bases and J by 14 bases. The CDR3 totals 14 residues. TCRbeta library preparation incorporated unique molecular identifiers. TCRdb redid the calling of the PCR reads with MiXCR, one entry per CDR3 protein. The sample carries 200,000 to 250,000 distinct CDR3 sequences, roughly 9.1% recorded once. Sequenced material: PBMCs, mostly from graft donor cells, taken 360 days after TCRalphabeta/CD19-depleted stem cell transplant. J is TRBJ2-3 and V is TRBV12-3 or TRBV12-4, with 9 bases identical to TRBD1. The clonotype was recovered from a male patient under 10 years old who had a stem cell transplant for acute myeloid leukemia, so the T cells may come from the graft donor. The CDR3 spells CASSTTGGAADGYF. CDR3 in DNA: TGTGCCAGCAGTACCACAGGGGGCGCAGCGGATGGGTATTTT.